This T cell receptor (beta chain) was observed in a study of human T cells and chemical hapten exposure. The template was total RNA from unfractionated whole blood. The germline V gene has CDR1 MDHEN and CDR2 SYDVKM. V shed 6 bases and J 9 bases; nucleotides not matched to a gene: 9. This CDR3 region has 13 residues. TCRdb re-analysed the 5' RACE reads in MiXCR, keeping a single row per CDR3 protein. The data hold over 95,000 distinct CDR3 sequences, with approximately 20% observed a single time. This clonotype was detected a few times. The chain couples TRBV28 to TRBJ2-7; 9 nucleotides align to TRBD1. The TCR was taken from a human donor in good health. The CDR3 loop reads CASSPGQGEVQYF. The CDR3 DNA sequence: TGTGCCAGCAGCCCGGGACAGGGAGAGGTGCAGTACTTC. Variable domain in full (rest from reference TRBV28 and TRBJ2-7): DVKVTQSSRYLVKRTGEKVFLECVQDMDHENMFWYRQDPGLGLRLIYFSYDVKMKEKGDIPEGYSVSREKKERFSLILESASTNQTSMYLCASSPGQGEVQYFGPGTRLTVT.